This T cell receptor (beta chain) was recorded in a study of cytomegalovirus exposure and HLA in healthy donors. Trimming removed 2 bases at V and 5 bases at J, with 10 bases between. Germline lookup yields CDR1 MNHEY and CDR2 SMNVEV (reference sequence). The CDR3 extends over 14 amino acids. Points on this clone: What it binds is unknown.

A multiplex PCR was run with 60 Vbeta primers and 13 Jbeta primers. Some clones are missing from TCRdb's copy, which holds only in-frame ones; the method was immunoSEQ multiplex PCR. The sample records about 160,000 clones, roughly four fifths being singletons. Study-wide points: Per a later analysis, 16,951 TCR beta sequences showed association with HLA alleles at 0.05 false discovery rate. TCR beta sequences reportedly predicted the HLA-A and HLA-B alleles of most subjects accurately. An analysis done earlier found most TCR beta V segments productive about 87% or about 30% of the time.

Sequencing used PBMCs. The chain combines TRBV27 with TRBJ2-1; D possibly corresponds to TRBD2 (7 bases). The clonotype comes from a woman in her forties in good health and CMV-seronegative. The CDR3 DNA follows: TGTGCCAGCAGTTTAGGGGGGGGCAACAATGAGCAGTTCTTC. Translation: CASSLGGGNNEQFF.